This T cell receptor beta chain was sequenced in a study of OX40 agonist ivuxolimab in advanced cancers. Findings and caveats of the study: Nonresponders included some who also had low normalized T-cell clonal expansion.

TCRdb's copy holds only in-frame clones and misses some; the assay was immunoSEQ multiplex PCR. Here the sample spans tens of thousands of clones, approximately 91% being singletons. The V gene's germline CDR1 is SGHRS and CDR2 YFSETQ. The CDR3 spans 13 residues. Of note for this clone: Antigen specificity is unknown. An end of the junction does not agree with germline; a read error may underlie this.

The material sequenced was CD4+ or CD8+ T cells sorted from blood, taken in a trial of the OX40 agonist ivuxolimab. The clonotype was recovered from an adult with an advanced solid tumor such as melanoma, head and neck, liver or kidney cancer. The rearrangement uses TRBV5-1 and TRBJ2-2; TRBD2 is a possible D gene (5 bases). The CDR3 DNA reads TGCGCCAGCAGGTCCGGGAACACCGGGGAGCTGGTTTTT. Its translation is CASRSGNTGELVF.